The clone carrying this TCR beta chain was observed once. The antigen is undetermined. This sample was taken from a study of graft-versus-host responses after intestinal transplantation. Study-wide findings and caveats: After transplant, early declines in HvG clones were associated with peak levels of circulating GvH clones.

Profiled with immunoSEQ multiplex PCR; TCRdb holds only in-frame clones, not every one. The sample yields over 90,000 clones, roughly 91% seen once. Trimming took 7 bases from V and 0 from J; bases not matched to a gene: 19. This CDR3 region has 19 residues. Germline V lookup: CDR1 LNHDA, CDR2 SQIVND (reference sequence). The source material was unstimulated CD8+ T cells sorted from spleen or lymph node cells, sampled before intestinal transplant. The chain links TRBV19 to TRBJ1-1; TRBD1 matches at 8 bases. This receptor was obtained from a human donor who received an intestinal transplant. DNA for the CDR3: TGTGCCAGTACCAACAGGGGGGAGACCTCTCCATCTATGAACACTGAAGCTTTCTTT. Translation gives CASTNRGETSPSMNTEAFF.